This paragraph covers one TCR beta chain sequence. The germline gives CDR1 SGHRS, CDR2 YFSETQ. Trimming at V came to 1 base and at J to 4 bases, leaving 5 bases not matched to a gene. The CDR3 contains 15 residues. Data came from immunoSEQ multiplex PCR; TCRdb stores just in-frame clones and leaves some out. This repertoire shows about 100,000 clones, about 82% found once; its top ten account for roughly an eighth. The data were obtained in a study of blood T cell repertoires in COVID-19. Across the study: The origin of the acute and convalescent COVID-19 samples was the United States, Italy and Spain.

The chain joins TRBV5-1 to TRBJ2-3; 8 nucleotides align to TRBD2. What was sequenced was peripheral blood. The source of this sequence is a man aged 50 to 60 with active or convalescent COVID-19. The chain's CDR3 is CASSLRREDADTQYF. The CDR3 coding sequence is TGCGCCAGCAGCTTGAGGCGGGAGGACGCAGATACGCAGTATTTT.